This T cell receptor beta chain appears in the sequencing data of a study of T cells in Graves' hyperthyroidism and ophthalmopathy (dated by TCRdb to the late 2010s). About the full investigation: Peripheral blood was collected at initial diagnosis, before any treatment. The paper describes TCR Vbeta CDR3 sequencing of fewer than 150 peripheral blood samples, made up of about 41 ophthalmopathy patients, 70 to 75 hyperthyroidism patients and 17 progressor patients. To identify TCR V-J signatures that set the groups apart, the researchers used a discovery cohort of more than 95 patients, made up of around 42 with Graves' ophthalmopathy and 57 with stable Graves' hyperthyroidism. In addition, the study compared T-cell repertoires in thyroid tissue and in blood from over 5 Graves' hyperthyroidism patients. The 100 discovery patients were divided at random into training and test sets in a 7:3 ratio. An independent validation cohort of under 20 hyperthyroidism patients and 17 patients who later progressed to ophthalmopathy tested prospective prediction of ophthalmopathy. After blood sampling, hyperthyroidism patients were treated with methimazole at a starting dose of 30 mg daily, and ophthalmopathy patients were treated with high-dose intravenous methylprednisolone.

Per the germline V gene, SGHNT is the CDR1 and YENEEA is the CDR2. There are 16 amino acids in the CDR3, from cysteine to phenylalanine inclusive. Of all the DNA, just the CDR3 is kept, 48 bases in frame from base 1. At the junction V is shortened by 5 bases and J by 2 bases; bases outside the gene matches: 7. The sample holds many counts of this clonotype. No cognate antigen has been identified for it. No base quality information exists; no much larger clone differs at one position. Paper-wide results and their limitations: A 13 V-J signature model separated ophthalmopathy from stable hyperthyroidism, with 87.88% sensitivity and just under 84% specificity in cross-validation and 80%/75% in testing. During validation, the model predicted progression to ophthalmopathy a median of about 6.5 months ahead of onset, with around 71% sensitivity and 72% to 80% specificity. Sample size was not statistically predetermined, and blinding of investigators to group allocation was not performed. Most expanded thyroid clonotypes (frequency above 0.001) were also detected in blood, a finding suggesting that blood repertoires may reflect thyroid immune responses.

Moderately to severely active disease, a Clinical Activity Score of at least 3, a NOSPECS grade of at least 4, and a duration under 3 months were present in ophthalmopathy patients. Any patient with an uncontrolled infection, another autoimmune disease, pregnancy or lactation was excluded. Diagnoses were established on the basis of clinical symptoms, serum thyroxine and TRAb, thyroid ultrasound, and orbital computed tomography. PBMCs were isolated from more than 9 ml of fresh peripheral blood by Ficoll-Paque density gradient centrifugation. Total RNA was extracted with Trizol reagent, and quality was checked on an Agilent 2100 Bioanalyzer. The TCR beta CDR3 regions were amplified from RNA transcripts. The first round of RT-PCR for the TCR CDR3 was performed with the HTBI primer set and the Qiagen OneStep RT-PCR kit. A second multiplex PCR round built the libraries, followed by size selection and purification. Paired-end sequencing of the libraries was performed with 100 bp reads on an Illumina HiSeq2000. Regarding the original processing steps: SOAPnuke was used to process the raw data, with reads discarded if the reads contained adapters or uncalled bases, had a mean Phred below 15, or lacked an exact constant-primer or identifier match. High-quality paired reads were merged using COPE v1.2.5, and each unique nucleotide sequence was defined as a clonotype. Clonotypes were aligned to IMGT TRBV, TRBD and TRBJ reference segments using MiTCR v1.1. The analysis included only V-J combinations with a frequency above 0.0001, which together covered approximately 99% of the repertoires. The TCS score was defined as the ratio of F50 (clonal expansion) to E x V (chaos), calculated using BLOSUM62-based TCRdist between CDR3 peptides within each V-J. Welch's t-statistics and random forest reduced around 550 V-J features to 10 to 15, which were used in a naive Bayes classifier (R e1071). TCRdb applied fastp at Q25 and MiXCR to the public reads, then kept only in-frame beta chains. Here each entry gathers all rows of one CDR3 protein and keeps the most common genes and DNA. The V and J calls were determined by TCRdb, not by the authors. A total of about 610,000 distinct CDR3 sequences appear in this sample, about 16% of them only once. The top ten constitute around 3.3% of the sample.

The chain uses TRBV11-3 and TRBJ2-1; TRBD1 matches 9 bases in the middle. The sequenced material came from blood. This receptor was identified in a middle-aged woman with Graves' ophthalmopathy. The DNA sequence follows: TGTGCCAGCAGCAATACAAGGACAGGGGCCTACAATGAGCAGTTCTTC. Its protein is CASSNTRTGAYNEQFF.